Reported below is one TCR beta chain. Produced via immunoSEQ multiplex PCR; TCRdb's table is partial and in-frame only. Of roughly 13,000 clones listed, approximately 95% are singletons. The CDR3 consists of 12 residues. Germline values: CDR1 SGHDT, CDR2 YYEEEE. Trimming left V 4 bases short and J 0 bases short, with 5 bases between. This specimen comes from a study of technical replicates of blood from several donors. This receptor was taken from a human donor in good health. V gene TRBV5-6 combines with J gene TRBJ2-7; D not resolved. Sequenced: PBMCs. The CDR3 nucleotides read TGTGCCAGCAGCCTGAGCTCCTACGAGCAGTACTTC. It encodes CASSLSSYEQYF.